Included here is one TCR beta chain sequence, with context. What it binds is not known. These data originate in a study of vaccination and CD4 T cells after COVID-19. The study sequenced cultured CD4+ T cell DNA using the Oncomine TCR Beta short-read assay. TCRdb reprocessed the PCR reads with MiXCR, giving one entry per CDR3 protein. The sample has 16,000 or so distinct CDR3 sequences; around 47% are singletons. The CDR3 has 15 amino acids. V lost 3 bases to trimming and J lost 0 bases, with 13 bases between them. The germline CDR1 and CDR2 sequences are GTSNPN and SVGIG (reference sequence). Specified treatment: roughly 11-day PBMC culture with coronavirus spike peptide pools or control peptides (ViraFEST assay).

This rearrangement joins TRBV30 to TRBJ2-3, with D perhaps assigned TRBD1 or TRBD2 (6 bases each). The material was CD4+ T cells from blood, cultured in vitro, obtained after SARS-CoV-2 vaccination. This sequence originates from a human donor who had recovered from COVID-19. CDR3 in amino acids: CAWREQGLSTDTQYF. CDR3 sequence (DNA): TGTGCCTGGAGGGAACAGGGACTCAGCACAGATACGCAGTATTTT.